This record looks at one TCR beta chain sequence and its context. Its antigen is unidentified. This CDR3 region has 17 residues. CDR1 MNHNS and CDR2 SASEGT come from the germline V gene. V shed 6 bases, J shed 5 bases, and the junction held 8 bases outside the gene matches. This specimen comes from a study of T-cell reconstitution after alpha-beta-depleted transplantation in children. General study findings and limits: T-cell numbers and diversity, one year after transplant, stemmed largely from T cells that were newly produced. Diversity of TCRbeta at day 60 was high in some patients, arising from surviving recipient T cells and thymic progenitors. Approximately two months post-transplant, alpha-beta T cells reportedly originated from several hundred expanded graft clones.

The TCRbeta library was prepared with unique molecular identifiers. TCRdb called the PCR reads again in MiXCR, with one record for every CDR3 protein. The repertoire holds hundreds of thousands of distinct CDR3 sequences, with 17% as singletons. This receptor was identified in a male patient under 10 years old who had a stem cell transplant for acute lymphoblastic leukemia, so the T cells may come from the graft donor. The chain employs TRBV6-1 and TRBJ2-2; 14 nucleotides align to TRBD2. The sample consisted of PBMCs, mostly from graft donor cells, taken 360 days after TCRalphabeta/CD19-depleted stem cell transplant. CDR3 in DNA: TGTGCCAGCAGCGTCGCTCGGACTAGCGGGGGGACCGGGGAGCTGTTTTTT. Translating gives CASSVARTSGGTGELFF.